Here is one TCR beta chain with its context. Its antigen is undetermined. Trimming took 4 bases from V and 2 from J, leaving 22 bases between them. This CDR3 region has 17 residues. Looked up from germline, CDR1 is SGHRS and CDR2 is YFSETQ. TCRdb's copy holds only in-frame clones and misses some; the assay was immunoSEQ multiplex PCR. Of fewer than 65,000 clones in the sample, about 86% were seen once. This entry is derived from a study of a mutant IDH1 vaccine in newly diagnosed glioma. Across the whole study: Vaccination started 4-6 weeks after radiotherapy alone, or with temozolomide cycles. Former treatment meant radiotherapy, temozolomide, or both; the majority had gotten both. Study-wide points: About 92% of patients showed vaccine-induced immune responses across multiple MHC alleles.

Stated time point: week 5, during vaccination. What each vaccine dose contained was 300 ug of mutant IDH1 20-mer peptide, accompanied by topical imiquimod. This chain joins TRBV5-1 and TRBJ2-7; D possibly uses TRBD1 or TRBD2 (6 bases each). The clonotype comes from a man aged 25-45 years with glioma. The starting material was PBMCs, obtained from a glioma patient whose treatment included an IDH1 peptide vaccine. The CDR3 sequence: CASSKRFSGDLTYEQYF. CDR3 in DNA: TGCGCCAGCAGCAAACGGTTCTCAGGGGACTTGACCTACGAGCAGTACTTC.